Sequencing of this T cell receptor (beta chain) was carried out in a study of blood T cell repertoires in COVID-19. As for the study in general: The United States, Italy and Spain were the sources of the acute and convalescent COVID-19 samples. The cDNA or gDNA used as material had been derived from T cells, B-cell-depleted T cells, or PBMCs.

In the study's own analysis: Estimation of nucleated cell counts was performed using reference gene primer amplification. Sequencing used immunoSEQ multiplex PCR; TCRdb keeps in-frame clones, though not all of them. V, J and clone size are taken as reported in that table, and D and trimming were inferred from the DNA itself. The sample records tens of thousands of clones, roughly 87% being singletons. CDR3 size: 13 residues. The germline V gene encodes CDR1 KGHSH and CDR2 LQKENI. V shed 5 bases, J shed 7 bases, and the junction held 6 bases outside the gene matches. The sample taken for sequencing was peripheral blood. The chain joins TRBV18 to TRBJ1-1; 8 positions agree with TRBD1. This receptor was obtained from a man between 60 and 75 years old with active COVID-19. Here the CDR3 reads CASSSRTGIEAFF. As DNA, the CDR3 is TGTGCCAGCTCATCCAGGACAGGGATTGAAGCTTTCTTT. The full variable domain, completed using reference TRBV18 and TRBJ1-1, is NAGVMQNPRHLVRRRGQEARLRCSPMKGHSHVYWYRQLPEEGLKFMVYLQKENIIDESGMPKERFSAEFPKEGPSILRIQQVVRGDSAAYFCASSSRTGIEAFFGQGTRLTVV.